The present entry profiles one T cell receptor beta chain with its context. Its antigen is not identified. The data stem from a study of T cell responses to AZD1222 COVID-19 vaccine. Study-wide findings and caveats: Researchers took repertoire samples only after the peak T cell response had come. As reported, nearly half of all spike-specific TCRs target variant regions that are unmutated. Spike was spanned by vaccine-associated CD4 TCRs, which were dominant at 160-218 and 743-854. Among AZD1222 vaccinees, only 5 to 7 were seropositive at baseline.

Sequenced by immunoSEQ multiplex PCR; TCRdb stores in-frame clones only, minus some. The sample has 150,000 or so clones; about nine tenths are singletons. Sequenced material: peripheral blood, taken on day 0 of MenACWY control vaccination. This receptor was taken from an adult in good health.

CDR3 bases: TGCGCCAGCAGTCATATGCCCGACAGAGGGAATAGCAATCAGCCCCAGCATTTT. Its translation is CASSHMPDRGNSNQPQHF. The J gene is TRBJ1-5, the V gene TRBV23-1; possible D gene TRBD1, 5 bases. TRBV23-1 is marked as an open reading frame, function uncertain. Between the trimmed V and J ends, which lost 3 bases and 0 bases, there was a span of 18 bases. This CDR3 spans 18 amino acids.